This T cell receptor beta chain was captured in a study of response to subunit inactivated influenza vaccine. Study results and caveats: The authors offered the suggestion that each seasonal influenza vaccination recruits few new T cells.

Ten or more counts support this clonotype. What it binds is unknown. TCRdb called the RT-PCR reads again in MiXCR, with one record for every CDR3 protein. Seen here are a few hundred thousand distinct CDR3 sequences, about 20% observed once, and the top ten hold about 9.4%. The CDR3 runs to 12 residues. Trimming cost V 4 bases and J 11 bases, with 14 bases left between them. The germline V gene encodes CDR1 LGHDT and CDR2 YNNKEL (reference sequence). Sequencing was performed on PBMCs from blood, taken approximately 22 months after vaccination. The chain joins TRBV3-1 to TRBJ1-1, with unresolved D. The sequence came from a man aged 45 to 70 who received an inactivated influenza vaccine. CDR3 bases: TGTGCCAGCAGCCCCTACGGGCGGGGTGCTTTCTTT. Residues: CASSPYGRGAFF.